This T cell receptor (beta chain) was profiled in a study of cytomegalovirus exposure and HLA in healthy donors. Study details: Among about 179 million T cells, an earlier analysis found roughly 120 million unique TCR beta sequences.

Per germline, CDR1 SGHDN and CDR2 FVKESK. The V gene lost 1 base and the J gene lost 6 bases, with 5 bases spanning the gap. This CDR3 spans 12 amino acids. It was with 60 Vbeta and 13 Jbeta primers that the PCR ran. TCRdb's copy holds only in-frame clones and misses some; the assay was immunoSEQ multiplex PCR. The sample yields about 120,000 clones, 80% seen once. This clone was counted only a few times. The antigen is unknown. Study-wide points: Judged likely to be a sequencing artifact was a cluster of highly shared sequence variants. It was reportedly the case that the classifier diagnosed cytomegalovirus status with high specificity and sensitivity. Usually a TCR sequence was rare, but some public TCRs were found in many donors.

This chain joins TRBV14 and TRBJ2-3; D is undetermined. Sequenced input: PBMCs. This receptor was obtained from a man aged 45-60 years in good health and CMV-seronegative. The CDR3 sequence: CASSQVEDTQYF. CDR3 bases: TGTGCCAGCAGCCAAGTTGAGGATACGCAGTATTTT.